This record concerns one TCR beta chain sequence. This sample stems from a study of blood T cell repertoires in COVID-19. Study context: The study drew acute and convalescent COVID-19 samples from the United States, Italy and Spain. The cDNA or gDNA used as material had been derived from T cells, B-cell-depleted T cells, or PBMCs.

As handled by the study authors: Estimation of nucleated cell counts relied on the amplification of reference gene primers. Libraries were prepared by immunoSEQ multiplex PCR; TCRdb keeps only in-frame clonotypes and omits some of them. V, J and clone size were drawn from that table, and D and trimming were deduced from the DNA. This sample has tens of thousands of clones; roughly four fifths occur once, and the top ten carry around 6.6%. Germline CDR1 and CDR2: KGHDR and SFDVKD. Trimming took off 1 base at V and 5 bases at J, with 14 bases between the two ends. The CDR3 has 15 residues. The TCR sequence derives from a man in his sixties with acute or convalescent COVID-19. The sample was peripheral blood. The gene calls are TRBV24-1 and TRBJ2-7; tentatively, D is TRBD2 (8 bases). CDR3 bases: TGTGCCACCAGTGATTTTCGGGAGGGGGCGAACGAGCAGTACTTC. The encoded protein is CATSDFREGANEQYF.